This T cell receptor (beta chain) was identified in a study of T cell repertoires in cytomegalovirus infection. This clonotype was counted many times. TCRdb re-analysed the reads in MiXCR, keeping a single row per CDR3 protein. The sample holds 510,000 or so distinct CDR3 sequences, about 25% seen once. The CDR3 is made up of 17 amino acids. CDR1 SGHTA and CDR2 FQGNSA come from the germline V gene. V shed 2 bases and J 5 bases; nucleotides not matched to a gene: 12. This clonotype originated in a human donor in good health (CMV status not recorded). Some clones in this sample may be carry-over from other donors' samples. The sequenced material came from PBMCs. This rearrangement joins TRBV7-2 to TRBJ1-2; TRBD1 matches 9 bases. CDR3 DNA: TGTGCCAGCAGCTTATCCCTTACAGACAGGGGGGCGTATGGCTACACCTTC. Protein sequence: CASSLSLTDRGAYGYTF.